This is a list of T cell receptor beta chains from one sample in a study of blood T cell repertoires in COVID-19. TCRdb's copy holds only in-frame clones and misses some; the assay was immunoSEQ multiplex PCR. The profile covers about 130,000 clones, with 75% to 90% appearing a single time and roughly 4.5% taken by the ten largest. The sample comprised peripheral blood. The source of these receptors is a human donor in a cohort sampled during active COVID-19. CDR3s include the opening cysteine and the closing phenylalanine or tryptophan. The D gene is left open where the match is weak. Size tells how often a clone was seen (once, few, many) or the class of an expanded clone, and some rows leave it out.

TRBJ1-2,TRBV13,NA,NA,CASRPRDIHYGYTF,TGTGCCAGCAGACCCCGGGACATTCACTATGGCTACACCTTC
TRBJ2-1,TRBV20-1,NA,NA,CSASDHARYNEQFF,TGCAGTGCTAGTGATCACGCCAGATACAATGAGCAGTTCTTC
TRBJ2-1,TRBV19,TRBD2,once,CASSRTLAGPSNSYNEQFF,TGTGCCAGTAGCCGCACACTAGCGGGTCCGAGCAACTCCTACAATGAGCAGTTCTTC
TRBJ1-1,TRBV11-3,NA,NA,CASSFTGYGATEAFF,TGTGCCAGCAGCTTTACAGGGTACGGGGCCACTGAAGCTTTCTTT
TRBJ1-1,TRBV27,NA,NA,CASSLAGAPEAFF,TGTGCCAGCAGTTTAGCGGGGGCCCCTGAAGCTTTCTTT
TRBJ1-2,TRBV2,NA,NA,CASSGGQYYGYTF,TGTGCCAGCAGTGGCGGCCAGTACTATGGCTACACCTTC
TRBJ1-2,TRBV5-4,NA,NA,CASSSNYPGDYGYTF,TGTGCCAGCAGCTCAAACTACCCAGGGGACTATGGCTACACCTTC
TRBJ1-1,TRBV9,TRBD1,NA,CASSVGQGESGTEAFF,TGTGCCAGCAGCGTGGGACAGGGTGAGAGCGGCACTGAAGCTTTCTTT
TRBJ2-5,TRBV7-6,TRBD2,NA,CASSLGAGGYQETQYF,TGTGCCAGCAGCTTAGGCGCGGGGGGGTACCAAGAGACCCAGTACTTC
TRBJ1-5,TRBV19,NA,NA,CASSAIRTVLTQPQHF,TGTGCCAGTAGTGCTATAAGGACAGTTTTGACTCAGCCCCAGCATTTT
TRBJ1-4,TRBV7-2,NA,NA,CASSLSGSSGPRGEKLFF,TGTGCCAGCAGCTTAAGTGGAAGCAGCGGGCCTCGAGGTGAAAAACTGTTTTTT
TRBJ1-2,TRBV27,NA,once,CASSFRGYGYTF,TGTGCCAGCAGTTTCCGGGGCTATGGCTACACCTTC
TRBJ2-2,TRBV7-3,NA,NA,CASSLIGAVRTGELFF,TGTGCCAGCAGCTTAATAGGGGCAGTTCGAACCGGGGAGCTGTTTTTT
TRBJ1-4,TRBV27,NA,NA,CASSLSPTVTGRNEKLFF,TGTGCCAGCAGTTTATCGCCCACGGTGACAGGCCGAAATGAAAAACTGTTTTTT
TRBJ2-3,TRBV10-1,NA,NA,CASSELILANTDTQYF,TGCGCCAGCAGTGAATTAATCCTAGCGAACACAGATACGCAGTATTTT
TRBJ2-7,TRBV6-5,NA,NA,CASSYVGGAGEQYF,TGTGCCAGCAGTTACGTGGGGGGGGCCGGTGAGCAGTACTTC
TRBJ2-7,TRBV5-6,NA,NA,CASSLIIGASYEQYF,TGTGCCAGCAGCTTGATAATTGGGGCAAGCTACGAGCAGTACTTC
TRBJ2-1,TRBV24-1,NA,once,CATSRPPTGNEQFF,TGTGCCACCAGCCGCCCCCCGACAGGCAATGAGCAGTTCTTC
TRBJ2-4,TRBV7-3,NA,NA,CASSAPGAENIQYF,TGTGCCAGCAGCGCCCCAGGGGCCGAAAACATTCAGTACTTC
TRBJ2-7,TRBV12-3/TRBV12-4,NA,NA,CASSFQGYEQYF,TGTGCCAGCAGTTTCCAGGGCTACGAGCAGTACTTC
TRBJ1-6,TRBV30,TRBD1,NA,CAWQQGVPMRSPLHF,TGTGCCTGGCAACAGGGGGTCCCCATGCGGTCACCCCTCCACTTT
TRBJ2-7,TRBV6-1,NA,NA,CASSEVQGRAQYF,TGTGCCAGCAGTGAAGTCCAAGGGCGGGCGCAGTACTTC
TRBJ2-1,TRBV12-3/TRBV12-4,NA,NA,CASSSYRREQFF,TGTGCCAGCAGCTCCTATCGTAGAGAGCAGTTCTTC
TRBJ2-2,TRBV19,TRBD1,NA,CASSLGTEITGELFF,TGTGCCAGTAGTCTAGGGACAGAGATCACCGGGGAGCTGTTTTTT
TRBJ2-1,TRBV6-5,NA,NA,CASSFQDEQFF,TGTGCCAGCAGCTTTCAGGATGAGCAGTTCTTC
TRBJ2-2,TRBV5-1,TRBD2,many,CASSLGLAANTGELFF,TGCGCCAGCAGCTTGGGACTAGCCGCGAACACCGGGGAGCTGTTTTTT
TRBJ1-2,TRBV25-1,NA,NA,CASSEGGNRRTYGYTF,TGTGCCAGCAGTGAAGGCGGCAATCGACGAACCTATGGCTACACCTTC
TRBJ2-1,TRBV7-2,TRBD2,few,CASSPRTSGAEQFF,TGTGCCAGCAGCCCCCGGACTAGCGGGGCTGAGCAGTTCTTC
TRBJ2-4,TRBV30,TRBD2,NA,CAWSVTAATSGSSIGSKNIQYF,TGTGCCTGGAGCGTGACCGCCGCTACTAGCGGGAGTTCAATTGGGTCCAAAAACATTCAGTACTTC
TRBJ1-5,TRBV7-2,TRBD1,once,CASSLDRGPQPQHF,TGTGCCAGCAGCCTGGACAGGGGGCCTCAGCCCCAGCATTTT
TRBJ1-1,TRBV4-3,NA,NA,CASSQDIRGRAFF,TGCGCCAGCAGCCAAGATATACGAGGTAGAGCTTTCTTT
TRBJ2-3,TRBV7-6,TRBD2,once,CASSGGLAFGRTDTQYF,TGTGCCAGCAGCGGGGGACTAGCGTTTGGGAGGACAGATACGCAGTATTTT
TRBJ2-7,TRBV20-1,TRBD1,NA,CSASVGRQGDEQYF,TGCAGTGCTAGTGTGGGACGACAGGGCGACGAGCAGTACTTC